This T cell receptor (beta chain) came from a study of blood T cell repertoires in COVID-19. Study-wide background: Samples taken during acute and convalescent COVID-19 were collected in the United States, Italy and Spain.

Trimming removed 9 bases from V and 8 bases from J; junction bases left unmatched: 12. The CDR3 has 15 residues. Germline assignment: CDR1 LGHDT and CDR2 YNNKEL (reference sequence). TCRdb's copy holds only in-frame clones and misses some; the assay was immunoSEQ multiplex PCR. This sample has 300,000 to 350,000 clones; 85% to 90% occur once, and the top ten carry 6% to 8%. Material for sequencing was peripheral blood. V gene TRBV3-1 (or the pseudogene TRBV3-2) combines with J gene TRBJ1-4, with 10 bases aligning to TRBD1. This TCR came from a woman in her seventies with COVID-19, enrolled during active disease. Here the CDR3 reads CASQSRGQGKEKLFF. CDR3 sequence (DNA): TGTGCCAGTCAATCCAGGGGACAGGGGAAAGAAAAACTGTTTTTT.